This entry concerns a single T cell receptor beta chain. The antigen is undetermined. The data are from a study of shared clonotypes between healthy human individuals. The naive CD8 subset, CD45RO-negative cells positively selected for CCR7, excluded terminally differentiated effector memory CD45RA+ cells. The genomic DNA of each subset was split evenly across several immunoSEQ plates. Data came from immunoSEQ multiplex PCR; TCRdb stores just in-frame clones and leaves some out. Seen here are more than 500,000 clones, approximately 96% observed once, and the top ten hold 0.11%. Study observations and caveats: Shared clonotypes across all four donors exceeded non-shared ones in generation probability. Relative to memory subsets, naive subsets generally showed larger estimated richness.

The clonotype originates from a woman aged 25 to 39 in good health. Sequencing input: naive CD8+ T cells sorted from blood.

Written as DNA, the CDR3 is TGTGCCAGCAGCTTAGCCCCTAGCCTCTCCTACAATGAGCAGTTCTTC. It codes for CASSLAPSLSYNEQFF. This sequence joins TRBV13 and TRBJ2-1; D is possibly TRBD2 (5 bases). Germline V gene lookup returns CDR1 PRHDT and CDR2 FYEKMQ (reference sequence). The CDR3 sequence is 16 residues long. Trimming stripped 1 base from V and 0 bases from J, with 10 bases between.